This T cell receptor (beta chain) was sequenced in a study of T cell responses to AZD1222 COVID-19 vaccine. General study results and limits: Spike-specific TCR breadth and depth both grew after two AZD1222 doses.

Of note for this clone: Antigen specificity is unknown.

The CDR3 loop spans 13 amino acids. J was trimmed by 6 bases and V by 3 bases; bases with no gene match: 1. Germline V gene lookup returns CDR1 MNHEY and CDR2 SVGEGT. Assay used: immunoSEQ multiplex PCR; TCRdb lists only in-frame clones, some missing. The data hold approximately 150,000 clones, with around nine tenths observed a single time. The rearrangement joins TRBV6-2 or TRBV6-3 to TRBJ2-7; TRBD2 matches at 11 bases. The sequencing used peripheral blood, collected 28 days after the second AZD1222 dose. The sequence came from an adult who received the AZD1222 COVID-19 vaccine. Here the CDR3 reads CASSYLAGGEQYF. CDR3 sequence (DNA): TGTGCCAGCAGTTATCTAGCGGGGGGCGAGCAGTACTTC.